This T cell receptor (beta chain) was recorded in a study of T cells in Graves' hyperthyroidism and ophthalmopathy. Study-wide results and caveats: Ophthalmopathy was model-predicted a median about 6 months pre-onset.

Germline CDR1 and CDR2: KGHSH and LQKENI. Trimming left V 4 bases short and J 2 bases short, with 12 bases between. This CDR3 region has 15 residues. About this clonotype: The antigen is unknown.

Authors of the study amplified TCR beta CDR3 regions from RNA transcripts. In the first-round RT-PCR of the TCR CDR3, the HTBI primer set was used. MiXCR, applied by TCRdb to the multiplex PCR reads, yields one record per CDR3 protein. The repertoire holds about 640,000 distinct CDR3 sequences, with roughly 20% as singletons. The sequenced material came from blood. The V gene is TRBV18, the J gene TRBJ1-5; perhaps TRBD1 as D (6 bases). This sequence originates from a young man with Graves' ophthalmopathy. The CDR3 is CASSLWGGGNQPQHF. CDR3 bases: TGTGCCAGCTCACTTTGGGGGGGCGGCAATCAGCCCCAGCATTTT.